The TCR beta chain described here comes from a study of cytomegalovirus exposure and HLA in healthy donors. Regarding the study as a whole: CMV serostatus stood as the only immune exposure information on hand. The productive fraction for most TCR beta V segments was about 90% or about 30% in an earlier analysis. The study designated 164 TCR beta chains cytomegalovirus-associated.

PCR primers comprised 60 Vbeta and 13 Jbeta primers. The repertoire was sequenced with immunoSEQ multiplex PCR; TCRdb's copy has only in-frame clones and lacks some. The sample lists some 110,000 clones, around 80% occurring once. V lost 0 bases and J lost 12, with 10 bases in between. The germline V gene encodes CDR1 SGHDT and CDR2 YYEEEE. The CDR3 spans 11 residues. The donors were healthy bone marrow donors. As regards this clone: What it recognizes is unknown.

The TCR sequence derives from a woman between 25 and 40 years old in good health and CMV-seronegative. The rearrangement links TRBV5-6 to TRBJ2-7; a weak D match, TRBD1 (5 bases). The source material was PBMCs. For the CDR3, the DNA is TGTGCCAGCAGCTTGGGGCAGGGTCTGTACTTC. Protein product: CASSLGQGLYF.